The 19 T cell receptor beta chains below come from one sample, sequenced in a study of long-term antiretroviral therapy in people with HIV. Researchers report immunoSEQ v3.0 was run at survey level. Assay: immunoSEQ multiplex PCR; the TCRdb copy retains only in-frame clones and omits some. The sample lists around 22,000 clones, approximately 84% occurring once. Sequences were derived from unsorted PBMCs, sampled 1.8 years before starting antiretroviral therapy. The receptors stem from a woman in her 30s with HIV.

The chain couples TRBV13 to TRBJ1-1; D uncertain. Germline CDR1 PRHDT, CDR2 FYEKMQ (reference sequence). This CDR3 has 13 amino acids. Trimming took 0 bases from V and 1 from J, leaving 3 bases between them. CDR3 sequence reads: CASSLGQNTEAFF. The CDR3 DNA reads TGTGCCAGCAGCTTAGGGCAGAACACTGAAGCTTTCTTT.

In this sample, this clone turned up a few times. This sequence joins TRBV19 and TRBJ1-6, with no clear D. The V end lost 3 bases, the J end lost 0 bases, and 6 bases lay between the germline ends. The CDR3 extends over 15 amino acids. The germline gives CDR1 LNHDA, CDR2 SQIVND (reference sequence). The CDR3 sequence is CASSIQSSYNSPLHF. In nucleotides, the CDR3 is TGTGCCAGTAGTATCCAGAGCTCCTATAATTCACCCCTCCACTTT.

By its share, this clone is medium-sized. The chain combines TRBV6-5 with TRBJ1-2, with 7 bases aligning to TRBD1. Per germline, CDR1 MNHEY and CDR2 SVGAGI. V gave up 6 bases and J gave up 1 base; unmatched junction bases: 8. This CDR3 comprises 15 residues. The CDR3 sequence is CASRLSGGYNYGYTF. For the CDR3, the DNA is TGTGCCAGCAGATTATCAGGGGGGTATAACTATGGCTACACCTTC.

The chain joins TRBV6-5 to TRBJ2-7; 10 bases agree with TRBD1. V shed 5 bases, J shed 10 bases, and the junction held 8 bases outside the gene matches. In germline, CDR1 is MNHEY, CDR2 SVGAGI. The CDR3 covers 13 residues. CDR3 residues: CASSPGQGLRQYV. CDR3 DNA: TGTGCCAGCAGTCCGGGACAGGGGTTAAGACAGTACGTC.

The DNA for the CDR3 is TGTGCCAGCAGTCCAACAGGGGTACAGAATTCACCCCTCCACTTT. It yields the protein CASSPTGVQNSPLHF. The rearrangement joins TRBV6-6 to TRBJ1-6, with TRBD1 matching over 7 bases. Germline CDR1 is MNHNY and CDR2 is SVGAGI (reference sequence). V gave up 5 bases and J gave up 7 bases; unmatched junction bases: 8. The CDR3 has 15 amino acids.

This sequence joins TRBV5-4 and TRBJ1-4; D is perhaps TRBD1 (6 bases). In germline, CDR1 is SGHNT, CDR2 YYREEE (reference sequence). This CDR3 has 13 amino acids. Trimming took off 4 bases at V and 8 bases at J, with 12 bases between the two ends. The CDR3 DNA is TGTGCCAGCAGCGTCCCGGACAGCGAAAAACTGTTTTTT. This translates into CASSVPDSEKLFF.

This chain joins TRBV12-5 and TRBJ2-3; the match to TRBD1 covers 7 bases. This CDR3 is built from 13 residues. Germline lookup yields CDR1 LGHNT and CDR2 FRNRAP. The J segment lost 1 base and the V segment lost 9 bases, leaving 4 bases of the junction unmatched. The CDR3 sequence: CASRQGGTDTQYF. DNA of the CDR3: TGTGCTAGCAGACAGGGCGGCACAGATACGCAGTATTTT.

The chain recombines TRBV18 with TRBJ1-1; the D gene is possibly TRBD1 (5 bases). CDR3 length equals 13 residues. Germline V gives CDR1 KGHSH, CDR2 LQKENI. V lost 4 bases and J 2 bases, leaving 8 bases between the germline ends. The CDR3 DNA is TGTGCCAGCTCACTGGGACGTAACACTGAAGCTTTCTTT. This gives the protein CASSLGRNTEAFF.

The chain combines TRBV30 with TRBJ2-3; D is possibly TRBD1 (6 bases). This CDR3 region has 14 residues. Germline CDR1 is GTSNPN and CDR2 is SVGIG (reference sequence). The V gene lost 3 bases and the J gene lost 4 bases, with 14 bases spanning the gap. The CDR3, as DNA: TGTGCCTGGAGATGGCAGGGGATTCCAGATACGCAGTATTTT. Encoded protein: CAWRWQGIPDTQYF.

The chain joins TRBV6-1 to TRBJ1-1; perhaps TRBD1 as D (5 bases). The CDR3 spans 15 residues. Trimming took off 1 base at V and 4 bases at J, with 13 bases between the two ends. Germline V gene lookup returns CDR1 MNHNS and CDR2 SASEGT. CDR3 coding DNA: TGTGCCAGCAGTGAAGGGGGGGAAGGGAGCACTGAAGCTTTCTTT. Translating gives CASSEGGEGSTEAFF.

The genes are TRBV5-1 and TRBJ2-3; 7 bases align to TRBD1. The CDR3 runs 15 residues. J was trimmed by 6 bases and V by 3 bases; bases with no gene match: 10. The V gene's germline CDR1 is SGHRS and CDR2 YFSETQ. The CDR3 loop is CASSSGQPKSDTQYF. CDR3 coding DNA: TGCGCCAGCAGCTCGGGACAGCCGAAATCGGATACGCAGTATTTT.

This rearrangement joins TRBV9 to TRBJ1-2, with TRBD1 matching over 9 bases. This CDR3 contains 15 residues. Germline loops: CDR1 SGDLS, CDR2 YYNGEE. V shed 3 bases and J 5 bases; nucleotides not matched to a gene: 8. CDR3 sequence reads: CASSDRTGAEYGYTF. In nucleotides, the CDR3 is TGTGCCAGCAGCGACAGGACAGGGGCCGAGTATGGCTACACCTTC.

J is TRBJ2-1 and V is TRBV4-2; D uncertain. The V end lost 6 bases, the J end lost 9 bases, and 24 bases lay between the germline ends. CDR3 length: 16 amino acids. CDR1 LGHNA and CDR2 YNFKEQ come from the germline V gene. The CDR3: CASRRTRTAGKGEQFF. The CDR3 DNA reads TGTGCCAGCAGACGCACCCGTACGGCTGGAAAAGGTGAGCAGTTCTTC.

This clone came up a few times. The rearrangement links TRBV5-1 to TRBJ2-7; tentatively, D is TRBD1 (7 bases). Germline loops: CDR1 SGHRS, CDR2 YFSETQ. This CDR3 comprises 13 residues. Between the trimmed V and J ends, which lost 4 bases and 6 bases, there was a span of 14 bases. The CDR3 loop is CASSLEGAGEQYF. CDR3 DNA sequence: TGCGCCAGCAGCCTGGAGGGGGCGGGCGAGCAGTACTTC.

The chain is built from TRBV19 and TRBJ1-1; D is ambiguous. In germline, CDR1 is LNHDA, CDR2 SQIVND (reference sequence). The CDR3 is 16 amino acids. V was pared by 6 bases and J by 1 base, with 18 bases between. The CDR3: CASSLTAPAGNTEAFF. The CDR3 DNA follows: TGTGCCAGTAGCCTAACAGCTCCCGCGGGGAACACTGAAGCTTTCTTT.

This clone was picked up a small number of times. The rearrangement uses TRBV10-3 and TRBJ1-5, with 8 bases matching TRBD1. V shed 5 bases, J shed 4 bases, and the junction held 1 base outside the gene matches. CDR1 and CDR2 from the germline V gene are ENHRY and SYGVKD. The CDR3 length is 13 residues. The CDR3 DNA follows: TGTGCCATCAGTCGACAGGGGAATCAGCCCCAGCATTTT. Amino acid sequence: CAISRQGNQPQHF.

The V call is TRBV7-2, the J call TRBJ1-1; 9 nucleotides line up with TRBD1. The CDR3 length is 15 residues. Germline trimming cut 5 bases from V and 8 bases from J; bases unmatched to any gene: 12. In germline, CDR1 is SGHTA, CDR2 FQGNSA. CDR3 residues: CASSPRPQGAGEAFF. The CDR3 nucleotides read TGTGCCAGCAGCCCTCGACCACAGGGGGCCGGGGAAGCTTTCTTT.

J is TRBJ2-7 and V is TRBV27; D is possibly TRBD1 or TRBD2 (6 bases each). The germline CDR1 and CDR2 sequences are MNHEY and SMNVEV (reference sequence). The CDR3 is 14 residues long. The V and J ends lost 5 bases and 5 bases respectively, with 16 bases between them. The CDR3 DNA is TGTGCCAGCAGTGGGGGGCGGCCGGGCCACGAGCAGTACTTC. As protein: CASSGGRPGHEQYF.

The gene calls are TRBV29-1 and TRBJ2-1; the D gene could be TRBD1 or TRBD2 (5 bases each). Trimming removed 4 bases at V and 9 bases at J, with 13 bases between. Per the germline V gene, CDR1 is SQVTM and CDR2 is ANQGSEA. The length of the CDR3 is 12 residues. The CDR3 coding sequence is TGCAGCGTTGGGTTCGGGACCCCTGAGCAGTTCTTC. Protein: CSVGFGTPEQFF.